Sequencing of this TCR beta chain was carried out in a study of T-cell reconstitution after alpha-beta-depleted transplantation in children. Preparation of the TCRbeta library was carried out with unique molecular identifiers. TCRdb called the PCR reads again in MiXCR, with one record for every CDR3 protein. The repertoire consists of roughly 500,000 distinct CDR3 sequences, with approximately 30% occurring once and the leading ten covering around 2.5%. This CDR3 comprises 15 residues. V dropped 0 bases and J dropped 2; count of bases not matched to a gene: 1. The germline gives CDR1 DFQATT, CDR2 SNEGSKA (reference sequence). A few counts support this clonotype.

The chain carries TRBV20-1 and TRBJ2-1; TRBD1 matches at 10 bases. The sample was PBMCs from the stem cell graft donor, taken from the stem cell graft. The clonotype comes from a human donor who donated a stem cell graft to a child with aplastic anemia. The CDR3 spells CSARDGTGAYNEQFF. CDR3 coding DNA: TGCAGTGCTAGAGACGGGACAGGGGCCTACAATGAGCAGTTCTTC.